Shown below are 2 T cell receptor beta chains from a single sample sequenced in a study of breast tumors, draining lymph nodes, adjacent tissues. Using its own MiXCR run on the multiplex PCR reads, TCRdb lists one record per CDR3 protein. The data show 150,000 to 200,000 distinct CDR3 sequences, about 30% seen once. Axillary draining lymph nodes of breast cancer patients supplied the node samples. The sequenced sample consisted of axillary lymph node tissue. These receptors all stem from a female donor with breast cancer. Some clones in this sample may be carry-over from other donors' samples.

A note on this clonotype: At one end the junction does not follow the germline gene, possibly because of a read error. This sequence joins TRBV10-2 and TRBJ1-4; D unclear. CDR1 WSHSY and CDR2 SAAADI come from the germline V gene. This CDR3 spans 16 amino acids. The CDR3 region is CASSEILTNTNGKLFF. CDR3 coding DNA: TGCGCCAGCAGTGAGATTTTGACAAACACTAATGGAAAACTGTTTTTT.

Note on this clonotype: Being one base from a much bigger clone, this may be a read error. The chain combines TRBV6-5 with TRBJ2-1; 10 bases fit TRBD1. The better agreement between TRBJ2-7 and the DNA end casts doubt on the J call. The germline gives CDR1 MNHEY, CDR2 SVGAGI. The length of the CDR3 is 16 residues. The CDR3 region is CASRPTGTGAYNEQYF. The CDR3 nucleotides read TGTGCCAGCAGACCCACCGGGACAGGGGCCTACAATGAGCAGTACTTC.